This TCR beta chain was obtained from a study of beta chain features in type 1 diabetes. Study-wide results and limits: Among patients with Type 1 diabetes, TCRB CDR3s were moderately but significantly shorter in every one of the four CD4+ subsets. cDNA sequencing could over-represent cells with high TCR expression. The naive, central memory and Treg TCRB repertoires showed an apparent similarity that was greater among patients than among healthy donors.

This clone turned up a few times. Its antigen remains unidentified. This CDR3 contains 14 residues. Per the germline V gene, CDR1 is SEHNR and CDR2 is FQNEAQ (reference sequence). Trimming took off 3 bases at V and 3 bases at J, with 10 bases between the two ends. There was one heparinised blood draw per donor, averaging roughly 120 mL. Reverse transcription of all isolated RNA meant that expressed TCRB transcripts were sequenced. The data were produced by immunoSEQ multiplex PCR, yet TCRdb's version contains in-frame clones alone and is incomplete. Among 360,000 or so clones, about 18% were seen once, and the ten largest hold approximately 0.041%.

Material for sequencing was naive CD4+ T cells from blood. The V gene is TRBV7-9, the J gene TRBJ2-3; TRBD2 is a possible D gene (5 bases). This TCR was sampled from a young woman in good health. The CDR3 is CASSLGAVTDTQYF. CDR3 coding DNA: TGTGCCAGCAGCTTGGGAGCGGTTACAGATACGCAGTATTTT.